This passage covers 6 T cell receptor beta chains from one sample sequenced in a study of shared clonotypes between healthy human individuals. As defined, naive CD8 cells were CD45RO-negative and positively selected for CCR7, with terminally differentiated effector memory CD45RA+ cells excluded. Measured with immunoSEQ multiplex PCR; TCRdb has only the in-frame clones, and not every one. The profile shows around 600,000 clones, approximately 95% of them singletons. Sequenced material: naive CD8+ T cells sorted from blood. All receptors come from a woman in her 30s in good health.

The V gene is TRBV13, the J gene TRBJ2-3; a weak D match, TRBD2 (5 bases). Germline CDR1 and CDR2: PRHDT and FYEKMQ (reference sequence). Trimming stripped 5 bases from V and 2 bases from J, with 8 bases between. CDR3 size: 13 residues. CDR3 amino acids: CASSGGLTDTQYF. CDR3 nucleotide sequence: TGTGCCAGCAGCGGCGGACTCACAGATACGCAGTATTTT.

In DNA, the CDR3 is TGCAGCGTTGTTACCGGCGGGGGACAGGGAGCATTGCTTTACCGATACAATGAGCAGTTCTTC. As protein: CSVVTGGGQGALLYRYNEQFF. This chain uses TRBV29-1 with TRBJ2-1; 9 positions agree with TRBD1. From germline, CDR1 is SQVTM and CDR2 ANQGSEA. The V gene end was trimmed by 4 bases and the J gene end by 4 bases; junction bases not matched to a gene: 26. This CDR3 is 21 amino acids long.

V is TRBV5-6 and J is TRBJ2-3, with TRBD1 as a possible D gene (5 bases). CDR3 length: 17 residues. CDR1 SGHDT and CDR2 YYEEEE come from the germline V gene. V lost 4 bases, J lost 2 bases, and 20 bases lay in between. The CDR3 reads CASSLDGAPALTDTQYF. The CDR3 DNA follows: TGTGCCAGCAGCCTGGATGGGGCCCCGGCCCTCACAGATACGCAGTATTTT.

CDR3 region: CASSLRARLGTEQFF. In DNA, the CDR3 is TGTGCCAGCAGTTTAAGGGCCAGACTGGGCACTGAGCAGTTCTTC. The V gene is TRBV27, the J gene TRBJ2-1; D unresolved. The V and J ends lost 2 bases and 9 bases respectively, with 17 bases between them. The CDR3 runs 15 residues. Germline V lookup: CDR1 MNHEY, CDR2 SMNVEV (reference sequence).

This chain links TRBV5-4 with TRBJ1-2; tentatively, D is TRBD1 (6 bases). This CDR3 is built from 15 residues. Germline V gene lookup returns CDR1 SGHNT and CDR2 YYREEE (reference sequence). V was pared by 0 bases and J by 4 bases, with 13 bases between. This CDR3 reads CASSLVAGEGYGYTF. CDR3 DNA sequence: TGTGCCAGCAGCTTGGTTGCAGGGGAGGGCTATGGCTACACCTTC.

The J gene is TRBJ1-2, the V gene TRBV13; D is uncertain. CDR3 length: 13 amino acids. In germline, CDR1 is PRHDT, CDR2 FYEKMQ (reference sequence). V was cut by 2 bases and J by 4 bases, with 8 bases left in between. The CDR3 bases are TGTGCCAGCAGCTTATCTGAGGTCTATGGCTACACCTTC. Amino acid sequence: CASSLSEVYGYTF.